A single sample is the source of the 19 T cell receptor beta chains below, sequenced in a study of cytomegalovirus exposure and HLA in healthy donors. PCR amplification relied on 60 Vbeta primers (plus 13 Jbeta primers). Clones were read by immunoSEQ multiplex PCR, and TCRdb kept only the in-frame ones, dropping some. Among 150,000 to 200,000 clones listed, roughly 73% were seen once. The sequencing input was PBMCs. The receptors shown here come from a woman between 40 and 50 years old in good health and CMV-seropositive.

The sample holds one count of this clone. This chain joins TRBV7-2 and TRBJ1-1; 7 nucleotides match TRBD1. Germline V gene data show CDR1 as SGHTA and CDR2 as FQGNSA. The V and J ends lost 5 bases and 2 bases, in that order; junction bases with no gene match: 8. The CDR3 has 15 amino acids. CDR3 sequence: CASSPQGVSNTEAFF. The CDR3 DNA reads TGTGCCAGCAGCCCCCAGGGGGTCAGTAACACTGAAGCTTTCTTT.

This clone was observed a few times. V gene TRBV10-2 combines with J gene TRBJ2-7, with a weak D call TRBD1 (6 bases). Germline V gene sequence: CDR1 WSHSY, CDR2 SAAADI. The germline V and J ends were trimmed by 9 bases and 0 bases, with 18 bases remaining between them. The CDR3 contains 15 residues. CDR3 amino acids: CASANRASNSYEQYF. The CDR3 coding sequence is TGCGCCAGTGCCAACAGGGCGTCGAACTCCTACGAGCAGTACTTC.

Here the CDR3 DNA reads TGTGCCTGGAGCGGGACTAGCGGGTACCAAGAGACCCAGTACTTC. Amino acid sequence: CAWSGTSGYQETQYF. The chain has TRBV30 and TRBJ2-5; 12 nucleotides match TRBD2. The germline gives CDR1 GTSNPN, CDR2 SVGIG (reference sequence). This CDR3 region has 15 residues. The J segment lost 0 bases and the V segment lost 3 bases, leaving 2 bases of the junction unmatched.

Only a few counts were recorded for this clone. The V gene is TRBV6-6, the J gene TRBJ2-1; D might be TRBD1 (5 bases). Germline V gene data show CDR1 as MNHNY and CDR2 as SVGAGI (reference sequence). There are 15 residues in the CDR3. The V end was cut by 6 bases, the J end by 0 bases, with 12 bases between. CDR3 bases: TGTGCCAGCAGCCCCGACAGACGCTCCTACAATGAGCAGTTCTTC. This codes for CASSPDRRSYNEQFF.

The rearrangement uses TRBV25-1 and TRBJ2-7; D may be TRBD2 (6 bases). V lost 4 bases and J lost 8, with 21 bases in between. The CDR3 runs 15 residues. Germline-derived CDR1 and CDR2 are MGHDK and SYGVNS. The CDR3 DNA is TGTGCCAGCAGTGCACGGGGAGCGGGCCCCTCCAAGCAGTACTTC. Translating it yields CASSARGAGPSKQYF.

This chain joins TRBV7-2 and TRBJ2-7; tentatively, D is TRBD2 (7 bases). CDR1 is SGHTA, CDR2 FQGNSA, per germline. V was cut by 1 base and J by 6 bases, with 16 bases left in between. CDR3 length: 15 residues. CDR3 amino acids: CASSLGGAGVGEQYF. The CDR3, as DNA: TGTGCCAGCAGCTTAGGGGGGGCGGGAGTGGGCGAGCAGTACTTC.

This rearrangement joins TRBV7-9 to TRBJ2-1; 11 bases are a match to TRBD1. The V gene end was trimmed by 5 bases and the J gene end by 0 bases; junction bases not matched to a gene: 6. The CDR3 consists of 17 residues. CDR1 and CDR2 (germline): SEHNR, FQNEAQ (reference sequence). The CDR3 region is CASSTRGQGGSYNEQFF. The CDR3 region has the DNA TGTGCCAGCAGCACGCGGGGACAGGGGGGCTCCTACAATGAGCAGTTCTTC.

This clone was counted a few times. The chain carries TRBV18 and TRBJ2-3; D may be TRBD1 (6 bases). Germline-derived CDR1 and CDR2 are KGHSH and LQKENI. Trimming stripped 5 bases from V and 0 bases from J, with 15 bases between. This CDR3 is built from 16 residues. The CDR3 bases are TGTGCCAGCTCAGCGGACAGCGGCATTAGCACAGATACGCAGTATTTT. The encoded protein is CASSADSGISTDTQYF.

The V call is TRBV30, the J call TRBJ2-1; a weak D match, TRBD2 (6 bases). V was trimmed by 4 bases and J by 9 bases, leaving 19 bases between them. Germline CDR1 is GTSNPN and CDR2 is SVGIG (reference sequence). This CDR3 is built from 14 residues. The CDR3 is CAWTGLVAGSEQFF. The CDR3, as DNA: TGTGCCTGGACGGGCCTCGTTGCGGGGAGTGAGCAGTTCTTC.

V gene TRBV29-1 combines with J gene TRBJ2-7; a weak D match, TRBD2 (6 bases). Germline CDR1 SQVTM, CDR2 ANQGSEA. The CDR3 is made up of 14 amino acids. With 0 bases removed from V and 7 bases from J, the gap between germline ends came to 16 bases. The CDR3 sequence: CSVEDRDGSGEQYF. The CDR3 DNA reads TGCAGCGTTGAAGACCGGGACGGGAGCGGGGAGCAGTACTTC.

This sequence joins TRBV5-1 and TRBJ2-5; the match to TRBD2 covers 9 bases. V lost 4 bases to trimming and J lost 2 bases; unmatched junction nucleotides: 6. The CDR3 sequence is 15 residues long. Germline CDR1 is SGHRS and CDR2 is YFSETQ. The DNA for the CDR3 is TGCGCCAGCAGCCCGGCGGGAGGGTTACAAGAGACCCAGTACTTC. Protein: CASSPAGGLQETQYF.

The chain has TRBV9 and TRBJ2-3, with D maybe TRBD1 (6 bases). The CDR3 is 15 residues long. CDR1 SGDLS and CDR2 YYNGEE come from the germline V gene. V was pared by 4 bases and J by 4 bases, with 16 bases between. The CDR3 is CASSPWDNPADTQYF. In DNA form, the CDR3 reads TGTGCCAGCAGCCCATGGGACAACCCGGCAGATACGCAGTATTTT.

J is TRBJ2-1 and V is TRBV9; TRBD2 matches at 9 bases. V lost 0 bases to trimming and J lost 0 bases; unmatched junction nucleotides: 4. This CDR3 has 17 residues. Germline V gives CDR1 SGDLS, CDR2 YYNGEE. CDR3 nucleotides: TGTGCCAGCAGCGTAGGCAGTAGCGGGGGCTCCTACAATGAGCAGTTCTTC. Translating gives CASSVGSSGGSYNEQFF. The entire variable domain, with the rest obtained from reference TRBV9 and TRBJ2-1, is as follows: DSGVTQTPKHLITATGQRVTLRCSPRSGDLSVYWYQQSLDQGLQFLIQYYNGEERAKGNILERFSAQQFPDLHSELNLSSLELGDSALYFCASSVGSSGGSYNEQFFGPGTRLTVL.

The V call is TRBV19, the J call TRBJ2-7, with 11 bases aligning to TRBD1. Germline CDR1 is LNHDA and CDR2 is SQIVND (reference sequence). Trimming took 5 bases from V and 5 from J; bases not matched to a gene: 8. The CDR3 extends over 15 amino acids. CDR3 in amino acids: CASSSGQGAFHEQYF. CDR3 DNA sequence: TGTGCCAGTAGTTCTGGACAGGGGGCTTTCCACGAGCAGTACTTC.

This clone has more than one count but fewer than ten. The rearrangement links TRBV29-1 to TRBJ1-2, with TRBD1 matching over 10 bases. CDR1 and CDR2 (germline): SQVTM, ANQGSEA. V shed 5 bases and J 7 bases; nucleotides not matched to a gene: 4. The CDR3 covers 12 residues. This CDR3 reads CSVLRDRGGYTF. CDR3 DNA: TGCAGCGTTCTCAGGGACAGGGGTGGCTACACCTTC.

The chain has TRBV18 and TRBJ1-2, with TRBD1 matching 8 bases. V shed 3 bases and J 5 bases; nucleotides not matched to a gene: 5. The CDR3 loop spans 14 amino acids. CDR1 is KGHSH and CDR2 is LQKENI in the germline V gene. The CDR3 loop is CASSPLQGGYGYTF. CDR3 sequence (DNA): TGTGCCAGCTCACCTTTACAGGGGGGATATGGCTACACCTTC.

The chain couples TRBV27 to TRBJ1-2; 10 nucleotides match TRBD1. Losses at the gene ends were 1 base for V and 7 bases for J; bases not matched to a gene: 9. The CDR3 is 16 amino acids. Germline-derived CDR1 and CDR2 are MNHEY and SMNVEV (reference sequence). CDR3 coding DNA: TGTGCCAGCAGTTTATGGGGACAGGGGCCGCGGGGTGGCTACACCTTC. This translates into CASSLWGQGPRGGYTF.

The gene calls are TRBV6-5 and TRBJ1-1; TRBD1 agrees at 8 bases. Losses at the gene ends were 1 base for V and 11 bases for J; bases not matched to a gene: 15. Germline V gene lookup returns CDR1 MNHEY and CDR2 SVGAGI. This CDR3 comprises 16 residues. The CDR3 bases are TGTGCCAGCAGTTACTTCCAACAGGGGGAGATGGCTAGGGCTTTCTTT. Translated: CASSYFQQGEMARAFF.

The rearrangement uses TRBV19 and TRBJ2-7; the match to TRBD2 covers 10 bases. The CDR3 loop spans 14 amino acids. Trimming removed 5 bases from V and 3 bases from J; junction bases left unmatched: 4. CDR1 and CDR2 from the germline V gene are LNHDA and SQIVND (reference sequence). The CDR3 loop reads CASSPKREGYEQYF. Here the CDR3 DNA reads TGTGCCAGTAGTCCCAAGCGGGAGGGCTACGAGCAGTACTTC.